This T cell receptor (beta chain) was captured in a study of blood T cell repertoires in COVID-19. At the level of the study: Some COVID-19 samples were acute and others convalescent; all came from the United States, Italy and Spain. In each case, the material was cDNA or gDNA derived from T cells, B-cell-depleted T cells, or PBMCs.

Generated by immunoSEQ multiplex PCR, the TCRdb table keeps only in-frame clones and is missing some. The sample carries roughly 15,000 clones, roughly 89% recorded once. The clonotype comes from a human donor with active COVID-19. The donor label of this sample is uncertain. Sequencing input: peripheral blood.

In DNA, the CDR3 is TGCGCCAGCAGCTTAACAGGGGTTGGAAACACCATATATTTT. Translated, it gives CASSLTGVGNTIYF. The chain links TRBV5-1 to TRBJ1-3; 7 bases agree with TRBD1. The CDR3 runs to 14 residues. Germline V gene lookup returns CDR1 SGHRS and CDR2 YFSETQ. V lost 2 bases to trimming and J lost 3 bases; unmatched junction nucleotides: 2.